This is a list of T cell receptor beta chains from one sample in a study. TCRdb processed the RT-PCR reads anew with MiXCR; each CDR3 protein has one entry. The table has 550,000 to 750,000 distinct CDR3 sequences, 13% to 15% seen once. The sequenced material came from memory CD4+ T cells from blood. These receptors were collected from a female donor in good health, serving as a healthy control. The CDR3 runs from the conserved cysteine through the conserved F or W. D genes are given only for firm matches. Clone size is stated in some rows and not others, as once, few, many or a class when expanded.

J gene: TRBJ2-3; V gene: TRBV20-1; D gene: NA; clone size: NA; CDR3 DNA: TGCAGTGCTAGTGATGCCAGGGCGTCAGATACGCAGTATTTT; CDR3 protein: CSASDARASDTQYF
J gene: TRBJ1-2; V gene: TRBV7-6; D gene: NA; clone size: few; CDR3 DNA: TGTGCCAGCAGCTTAAACGCAGCCAACTATGGCTACACCTTC; CDR3 protein: CASSLNAANYGYTF
J gene: TRBJ1-1; V gene: TRBV7-9; D gene: NA; clone size: few; CDR3 DNA: TGTGCCAGCAGCCCGGCGGGGACACTTACCGGAGGGGAAGCTTTCTTT; CDR3 protein: CASSPAGTLTGGEAFF
J gene: TRBJ1-5; V gene: TRBV20-1; D gene: NA; clone size: many; CDR3 DNA: TGCAGTGCTAGAGTAGGAGAGGGGCCCCAGCCCCAGCATTTT; CDR3 protein: CSARVGEGPQPQHF
J gene: TRBJ2-2; V gene: TRBV10-3; D gene: NA; clone size: NA; CDR3 DNA: TGTGCCATCAGTGAAGTAGCGGAGAACACCGGGGAGCTGTTTTTT; CDR3 protein: CAISEVAENTGELFF
J gene: TRBJ2-2; V gene: TRBV9; D gene: TRBD1; clone size: few; CDR3 DNA: TGTGCCAGCAGCGTAGGGACAGGGAATGACGGGGAGCTGTTTTTT; CDR3 protein: CASSVGTGNDGELFF
J gene: TRBJ2-1; V gene: TRBV12-3/TRBV12-4; D gene: NA; clone size: many; CDR3 DNA: TGTGCCAGCAGTTTTGGTGGGGGGAACAATGAGCAGTTCTTC; CDR3 protein: CASSFGGGNNEQFF
J gene: TRBJ2-5; V gene: TRBV20-1; D gene: TRBD2; clone size: few; CDR3 DNA: TGCAGTGCTCAACCAGCGGGAGGAGTCCAAGAGACCCAGTACTTC; CDR3 protein: CSAQPAGGVQETQYF
J gene: TRBJ2-5; V gene: TRBV7-2; D gene: NA; clone size: NA; CDR3 DNA: TGTGACAGCAGCTTAGTTAACAGGGCGGAGACCCAGTACTTC; CDR3 protein: CDSSLVNRAETQYF
J gene: TRBJ2-5; V gene: TRBV7-2; D gene: NA; clone size: NA; CDR3 DNA: TGTGCCAGCAGCTTAGGGGGGTTGGAATGTGGAGAGACCCAGTATTTC; CDR3 protein: CASSLGGLECGETQYF
J gene: TRBJ2-1; V gene: TRBV24-1; D gene: NA; clone size: NA; CDR3 DNA: TGTGCCACCAGTGATTTAGGGTGGCAGTTCTTC; CDR3 protein: CATSDLGWQFF
J gene: TRBJ2-5; V gene: TRBV12-3/TRBV12-4; D gene: TRBD1; clone size: NA; CDR3 DNA: TGTGCCAGCTCCCTAGGGGGCAGGGGGCTAAGCCAAGAGACCCAGTACTTC; CDR3 protein: CASSLGGRGLSQETQYF
J gene: TRBJ2-1; V gene: TRBV7-3; D gene: TRBD2; clone size: few; CDR3 DNA: TGTGCCAGCAGCTTAAGCGCATGGACTAGCAATGAGCAGTTCTTC; CDR3 protein: CASSLSAWTSNEQFF
J gene: TRBJ2-7; V gene: TRBV20-1; D gene: NA; clone size: few; CDR3 DNA: TGCAGTGCTAGAGTTTCATGGGGGAACTCCTACGAGCAGTACTTC; CDR3 protein: CSARVSWGNSYEQYF
J gene: TRBJ1-1; V gene: TRBV10-3; D gene: NA; clone size: NA; CDR3 DNA: TGTGCCATCAGTGATGACAGGAACACTGAAGCTTTCTTT; CDR3 protein: CAISDDRNTEAFF
J gene: TRBJ2-1; V gene: TRBV20-1; D gene: NA; clone size: many; CDR3 DNA: TGCAGTGCTAGAGCCGGCGGGGCCCCCTCCTACAATGAGCAGTTCTTC; CDR3 protein: CSARAGGAPSYNEQFF
J gene: TRBJ2-3; V gene: TRBV7-2; D gene: TRBD1; clone size: few; CDR3 DNA: TGTGCCAGCAGCTATAGACAGGGGGTGCAGGTAGATACGCAGTATTTT; CDR3 protein: CASSYRQGVQVDTQYF
J gene: TRBJ2-2; V gene: TRBV15; D gene: NA; clone size: NA; CDR3 DNA: TGTGCCACCAGGGCGGATCTCACCGGGGAGCTGTTTTTT; CDR3 protein: CATRADLTGELFF
J gene: TRBJ2-7; V gene: TRBV7-9; D gene: NA; clone size: NA; CDR3 DNA: TGTGCCAGCAGCTTAGTATCCGGGAAACGGTACGAGCAGTACTTC; CDR3 protein: CASSLVSGKRYEQYF
J gene: TRBJ2-7; V gene: TRBV5-6; D gene: TRBD1; clone size: NA; CDR3 DNA: TGTGCCAGCAGCTCAGATTGGGACAGGGGAGGCCAAGAGCAGTACTTC; CDR3 protein: CASSSDWDRGGQEQYF
J gene: TRBJ2-3; V gene: TRBV29-1; D gene: TRBD1; clone size: many; CDR3 DNA: TGCAGCGTTGAAAGGGGACAGGCTAGCACAGATACGCAGTATTTT; CDR3 protein: CSVERGQASTDTQYF
J gene: TRBJ2-6; V gene: TRBV3-1; D gene: NA; clone size: NA; CDR3 DNA: TGTGCCAGCACCAGAGGAAGCTCTGGGGCCAACGTCCTGACTTTC; CDR3 protein: CASTRGSSGANVLTF
J gene: TRBJ2-1; V gene: TRBV5-1; D gene: NA; clone size: few; CDR3 DNA: TGCGCCAGCAGCTTGAAGCTAAACTCGGGTTACAATGAGCAGTTCTTC; CDR3 protein: CASSLKLNSGYNEQFF
J gene: TRBJ2-7; V gene: TRBV5-8; D gene: NA; clone size: few; CDR3 DNA: TGTGCCAGCAGCTCCTCCGCCTTCGGACGAATATACGAGCAGTACTTC; CDR3 protein: CASSSSAFGRIYEQYF
J gene: TRBJ1-1; V gene: TRBV6-5; D gene: TRBD1; clone size: many; CDR3 DNA: TGTGCCAGCAGGACAGGACAGGGGAACACTGAAGCTTTCTTT; CDR3 protein: CASRTGQGNTEAFF
J gene: TRBJ1-4; V gene: TRBV29-1; D gene: NA; clone size: many; CDR3 DNA: TGCAGCGTTGAAGTAAGCCTGGGAGAAAAACTGTTTTTT; CDR3 protein: CSVEVSLGEKLFF
J gene: TRBJ1-1; V gene: TRBV7-2; D gene: TRBD1; clone size: few; CDR3 DNA: TGTGCCAGCAGCTACAACAGGGGGGACACTGAAGCTTTCTTT; CDR3 protein: CASSYNRGDTEAFF
J gene: TRBJ2-3; V gene: TRBV29-1; D gene: TRBD1; clone size: many; CDR3 DNA: TGCAGCGGTCGGGACAGGACCTTCACAGATACGCAGTATTTT; CDR3 protein: CSGRDRTFTDTQYF
J gene: TRBJ2-3; V gene: TRBV5-1; D gene: TRBD2; clone size: NA; CDR3 DNA: TGCGCCAGCAGCTCAGAACTAGCGGGAGGAATTACGCAGTATTTT; CDR3 protein: CASSSELAGGITQYF
J gene: TRBJ2-7; V gene: TRBV5-1; D gene: TRBD2; clone size: NA; CDR3 DNA: TGCGCCAGCAGCTGGGGGACTAGCGCGATCGAGCAGTACTTC; CDR3 protein: CASSWGTSAIEQYF
J gene: TRBJ1-2; V gene: TRBV20-1; D gene: NA; clone size: many; CDR3 DNA: TGCAGTGCTAGAGACCAGCACGATGGCTACACCTTC; CDR3 protein: CSARDQHDGYTF
J gene: TRBJ2-5; V gene: TRBV5-1; D gene: TRBD1; clone size: NA; CDR3 DNA: TGCGCCAGCAGCTTAATGACAGGGAAGGAGACCCAGTACTTC; CDR3 protein: CASSLMTGKETQYF
J gene: TRBJ2-5; V gene: TRBV5-5; D gene: TRBD1; clone size: NA; CDR3 DNA: TGTGCCAGCAGCCCCGAGGGACAGGCTGAAGAGACCCAGTACTTC; CDR3 protein: CASSPEGQAEETQYF
J gene: TRBJ1-1; V gene: TRBV20-1; D gene: NA; clone size: NA; CDR3 DNA: TGCAGTGCTAGGGGGGGGGACACTGAAGCTTTCTTT; CDR3 protein: CSARGGDTEAFF
J gene: TRBJ1-1; V gene: TRBV7-8; D gene: TRBD1; clone size: NA; CDR3 DNA: TGTGCCAGCAGCTTAGAGGACAGGGGGCTTAGCACTGAAGCTTTCTTT; CDR3 protein: CASSLEDRGLSTEAFF
J gene: TRBJ2-5; V gene: TRBV6-5; D gene: NA; clone size: many; CDR3 DNA: TGTGCCAGCCTAGGGGGAGAGACCCAGTACTTC; CDR3 protein: CASLGGETQYF
J gene: TRBJ2-1; V gene: TRBV20-1; D gene: TRBD2; clone size: few; CDR3 DNA: TGCAGTGCTAGATCTCAACTAGCGGGGGACTACAATGAGCAGTTCTTC; CDR3 protein: CSARSQLAGDYNEQFF
J gene: TRBJ2-2; V gene: TRBV20-1; D gene: TRBD2; clone size: NA; CDR3 DNA: TGCAGTGCTAGAGGGCCAGGACTAGCGGGGACCGGGGAGCTGTTTTTT; CDR3 protein: CSARGPGLAGTGELFF
J gene: TRBJ2-5; V gene: TRBV29-1; D gene: TRBD1; clone size: NA; CDR3 DNA: TGCAGCGGGGGACAGGGCGTTCAGACCCAGTACTTC; CDR3 protein: CSGGQGVQTQYF
J gene: TRBJ1-4; V gene: TRBV7-2; D gene: TRBD1; clone size: few; CDR3 DNA: TGTGCCAGCAGCTTAGGGGACAGCAGCCTTAATGAAAAACTGTTTTTT; CDR3 protein: CASSLGDSSLNEKLFF
J gene: TRBJ2-3; V gene: TRBV5-1; D gene: TRBD1; clone size: few; CDR3 DNA: TGCGCCAGCAGCGATCCGGGACAGGGGGTCACAGATACGCAGTATTTT; CDR3 protein: CASSDPGQGVTDTQYF
J gene: TRBJ2-5; V gene: TRBV7-6; D gene: TRBD2; clone size: NA; CDR3 DNA: TGTGCCAGCAGCTCTCGGACTAGCGGGAGGGCCAGGACGGAGACCCAGTACTTC; CDR3 protein: CASSSRTSGRARTETQYF
J gene: TRBJ2-7; V gene: TRBV29-1; D gene: TRBD2; clone size: many; CDR3 DNA: TGCAGCGGCGCCTCCGGGACTAGCGGCTACGAGCAGTACTTC; CDR3 protein: CSGASGTSGYEQYF
J gene: TRBJ1-1; V gene: TRBV28; D gene: NA; clone size: NA; CDR3 DNA: TGTGCCAGCGGCGAGGGGGGCCCCGTGAACACTGAAGCTTTCTTT; CDR3 protein: CASGEGGPVNTEAFF
J gene: TRBJ2-1; V gene: TRBV24-1; D gene: NA; clone size: many; CDR3 DNA: TGTGCCACCAGTGATATAAGCCGCTACAATGAGCAGTTCTTC; CDR3 protein: CATSDISRYNEQFF
J gene: TRBJ1-2; V gene: TRBV20-1; D gene: NA; clone size: NA; CDR3 DNA: TGCAGGATCTCTGAGGGGCAATTCTTCTATGGCTACACCTTC; CDR3 protein: CRISEGQFFYGYTF
J gene: TRBJ2-3; V gene: TRBV11-2; D gene: NA; clone size: many; CDR3 DNA: TGTGCCAGCAGCTTACAGGTTTCTAGCACAGATACGCAGTATTTT; CDR3 protein: CASSLQVSSTDTQYF
J gene: TRBJ2-3; V gene: TRBV20-1; D gene: NA; clone size: few; CDR3 DNA: TGCAGTGCTAGGTACGACGCTAAGGGGCCAGATACGCAGTATTTT; CDR3 protein: CSARYDAKGPDTQYF
J gene: TRBJ1-3; V gene: TRBV12-3/TRBV12-4; D gene: TRBD1; clone size: few; CDR3 DNA: TGTGCCAGCAGTTTCTTCCAGGGGGCTGGAAACACCATATATTTT; CDR3 protein: CASSFFQGAGNTIYF
J gene: TRBJ2-5; V gene: TRBV2; D gene: NA; clone size: NA; CDR3 DNA: TGTGCCAGCAGTGGGGACTTACAAGAGACCCAGTACTTC; CDR3 protein: CASSGDLQETQYF
J gene: TRBJ1-6; V gene: TRBV12-3/TRBV12-4; D gene: NA; clone size: few; CDR3 DNA: TGTGCCAGCAGTCCCCAATCCGGGATCACTAATTCACCCCTCCACTTT; CDR3 protein: CASSPQSGITNSPLHF
J gene: TRBJ2-5; V gene: TRBV7-2; D gene: NA; clone size: few; CDR3 DNA: TGTGCCAGCAGCTTAGGGCCCCCGATTTGGGGGGGGCTGGGGGTTCAGGAGACCCAGTACTTC; CDR3 protein: CASSLGPPIWGGLGVQETQYF
J gene: TRBJ1-3; V gene: TRBV15; D gene: NA; clone size: few; CDR3 DNA: TGTGCCACCAGCCTAGACCGGAACTCTGGAAACACCATATATTTT; CDR3 protein: CATSLDRNSGNTIYF
J gene: TRBJ1-1; V gene: TRBV5-1; D gene: NA; clone size: many; CDR3 DNA: TGCGCCAGCAGCTTCGGGGTGCAGGGGATGAACACTGAAGCTTTCTTT; CDR3 protein: CASSFGVQGMNTEAFF
J gene: TRBJ1-1; V gene: TRBV7-9; D gene: NA; clone size: NA; CDR3 DNA: TGTGCCAGCAGCTTAGGGAGGGACGGAGAAGCTTTCTTT; CDR3 protein: CASSLGRDGEAFF
J gene: TRBJ1-1; V gene: TRBV12-3/TRBV12-4; D gene: TRBD1; clone size: few; CDR3 DNA: TGTGCCAGCAGGTCCGGGACAGGGGGGTGGGTCACTGAAGCTTTCTTT; CDR3 protein: CASRSGTGGWVTEAFF
J gene: TRBJ2-7; V gene: TRBV28; D gene: NA; clone size: few; CDR3 DNA: TGTGCCAGCAGTCAGGGAGGAGGGCCCTCCTACGAGCAGTACTTC; CDR3 protein: CASSQGGGPSYEQYF
J gene: TRBJ1-5; V gene: TRBV3-1; D gene: NA; clone size: NA; CDR3 DNA: TGTGCCAGCAGCCAAGGCGCGGTCAATCAGCCCCAGCATTTT; CDR3 protein: CASSQGAVNQPQHF
J gene: TRBJ2-7; V gene: TRBV6-2/TRBV6-3; D gene: NA; clone size: many; CDR3 DNA: TGTGCCAGCAGTCCGGGGGTTTTGTACGAGCAGTACTTC; CDR3 protein: CASSPGVLYEQYF